These T cell receptor beta chains were read from a single sample in a study of blood T cell repertoires in COVID-19. The method was immunoSEQ multiplex PCR; TCRdb's version includes in-frame clones alone and lacks a portion of them. Here the sample spans about 300,000 clones, 87% being singletons. Sequences were obtained from PBMCs or T cells enriched from blood (not recorded which). These TCRs come from a woman aged 25 to 39 who had recovered from COVID-19. Each CDR3 is given with its conserved first and last residue. The order of the fields is J gene, V gene, D gene, clone size, CDR3 DNA, CDR3 protein. The D gene is left open where the match is weak. The listing skips clone size in some rows; elsewhere it reads once, few, many or a size class.

TRBJ1-1,TRBV7-8,NA,NA,TGTGCCAGCAGCACGGGACAACTAGGAGTGATGAACACTGAAGCTTTCTTT,CASSTGQLGVMNTEAFF
TRBJ1-4,TRBV30,NA,NA,TGTGCCTGGAGCGTGGGCAGGGTGGGAGAAAAACTGTTTTTT,CAWSVGRVGEKLFF
TRBJ1-5,TRBV19,NA,NA,TGTGCCAGTAGTATAGAACTCCCCCTAAGCAATCAGCCCCAGCATTTT,CASSIELPLSNQPQHF
TRBJ2-1,TRBV10-1,NA,NA,TGCGCCAGCAGTGAACTGAGCAATGAGCAGTTCTTC,CASSELSNEQFF
TRBJ1-1,TRBV2,NA,once,TGTGCCAGCACCGCTCGGAACAGGGCTAACACTGAAGCTTTCTTT,CASTARNRANTEAFF
TRBJ1-2,TRBV7-3,NA,NA,TGTGCCAGCAGCTTAGGTTTCGAGATCGGGGGATCCTATACCTTC,CASSLGFEIGGSYTF
TRBJ2-1,TRBV7-9,TRBD2,NA,TGTGCCAGCAGCCCTCCAGCGGGGGACCCCCCTTCCAATGAGCAGTTCTTC,CASSPPAGDPPSNEQFF
TRBJ1-1,TRBV30,NA,NA,TGTGCCTGGAGTCCCGTTTTCTTGACTGAAGCTTTCTTT,CAWSPVFLTEAFF
TRBJ1-1,TRBV10-2,TRBD1,once,TGCGCCAGCAGTGAGGGGACAGCCCTCACTGAAGCTTTCTTT,CASSEGTALTEAFF
TRBJ1-6,TRBV30,TRBD1,NA,TGTGCCTGGAGCCTTAGGGACAGAGAGAATTCACCCCTCCACTTT,CAWSLRDRENSPLHF
TRBJ2-3,TRBV3-1/TRBV3-2,NA,NA,TGTGCCAGCAGCGCGGCGGCGGGCACCACAGATACGCAGTATTTT,CASSAAAGTTDTQYF
TRBJ1-4,TRBV30,TRBD1,NA,TGTGCCTGGAGGGACAGGGGATATGAAAAACTGTTTTTT,CAWRDRGYEKLFF
TRBJ2-3,TRBV30,NA,NA,TGTGCCTGGTTGTCAACCTACACAGATACGCAGTATTTT,CAWLSTYTDTQYF
TRBJ1-1,TRBV19,TRBD1,NA,TGTGCCAGTAGTACACAGGGGGTGAACACTGAAGCTTTCTTT,CASSTQGVNTEAFF
TRBJ1-5,TRBV12-1,NA,NA,TGTGCCAGCAGCCCCTTCCGGAGGGCGAATCAGCCCCAGCATTTT,CASSPFRRANQPQHF
TRBJ1-2,TRBV7-2,TRBD1,few,TGTGCCAGCAGCGTTACAGGGGGTTTCTATGGCTACACCTTC,CASSVTGGFYGYTF
TRBJ2-3,TRBV5-1,TRBD2,NA,TGCGCCAGCAGCCCAACCACTAGCGGGGTAGGTCTAGATACGCAGTATTTT,CASSPTTSGVGLDTQYF
TRBJ1-1,TRBV10-1,TRBD1,NA,TGCGCCAGCAGTGATCGGGACAGGGATGCATTCACTGAAGCTTTCTTT,CASSDRDRDAFTEAFF
TRBJ2-7,TRBV5-1,TRBD1,NA,TGCGCCAGCAGCTTGGGACAGGGGGCCTACGAGCAGTACTTC,CASSLGQGAYEQYF
TRBJ1-1,TRBV5-6,TRBD1,NA,TGTGCCAGCAGCTTTAGGACAGGGAATATGGCTGAAGCTTTCTTT,CASSFRTGNMAEAFF
TRBJ2-1,TRBV29-1,TRBD2,NA,TGCAGCGTTTTTAGCGGGGGATACAATGAGCAGTTCTTC,CSVFSGGYNEQFF
TRBJ1-5,TRBV4-1,NA,NA,TGCGCCAGCAGCCAAGCCGCGGGGGTTAGGAGCAATCAGCCCCAGCATTTT,CASSQAAGVRSNQPQHF
TRBJ2-5,TRBV11-2,TRBD1,few,TGTGCCAGCAGCTGGGACAGGGAGCGGACCCAGTACTTC,CASSWDRERTQYF
TRBJ1-1,TRBV6-5,NA,NA,TGTGCCAGCACCGGGGGGGGCCGGACTGAAGCTTTCTTT,CASTGGGRTEAFF
TRBJ2-5,TRBV10-3,TRBD1,NA,TGTGCCATCGGACAGGAACAAGAGACCCAGTACTTC,CAIGQEQETQYF
TRBJ2-3,TRBV28,TRBD1,NA,TGTGCCACCTTGGACAGGGTCAATACAGATACGCAGTATTTT,CATLDRVNTDTQYF
TRBJ1-5,TRBV19,NA,NA,TGTGCCAGTAGTGCCTCCAGGGGTGACGGCAATCAGCCCCAGCATTTT,CASSASRGDGNQPQHF
TRBJ2-1,TRBV7-3,TRBD2,NA,TGTGCCAGCAGCTTCGCTAGCGGGGGGTACAATGAGCAGTTCTTC,CASSFASGGYNEQFF
TRBJ2-2,TRBV19,TRBD2,NA,TGTGCCAGTAGTGGACTAGCGGGGGTGAACACCGGGGAGCTGTTTTTT,CASSGLAGVNTGELFF
TRBJ2-4,TRBV10-1,NA,NA,TGCGCCAGCAGTGAGCTCCAGGGTGGGGTGACCAAAAACATTCAGTACTTC,CASSELQGGVTKNIQYF
TRBJ1-5,TRBV7-9,TRBD1,NA,TGTGCCAGCAGCTTAGGGGACAGGGGTGGGTGGTCCGGCAATCAGCCCCAGCATTTT,CASSLGDRGGWSGNQPQHF
TRBJ1-4,TRBV4-3,NA,NA,TGCGCCAGCAGCCGGGACTCGGTTGAAAAACTGTTTTTT,CASSRDSVEKLFF
TRBJ1-3,TRBV5-1,NA,NA,TGCGCCAGCAGCTTGGAAAGCTCACGGGGAGGAAACACCATATATTTT,CASSLESSRGGNTIYF
TRBJ1-3,TRBV6-5,TRBD1,NA,TGTGCCAGCAGCCCAAGGACAGGGAACACCATATATTTT,CASSPRTGNTIYF
TRBJ1-3,TRBV18,NA,NA,TGTGCCAGCTCACCCAGGGCAGTCAGCTCTGGAAACACCATATATTTT,CASSPRAVSSGNTIYF
TRBJ2-7,TRBV3-1/TRBV3-2,TRBD2,NA,TGTGCCAGCAGCCAGGGCGGGGGGTCTTCCCACGAGCAGTACTTC,CASSQGGGSSHEQYF
TRBJ1-2,TRBV5-1,NA,NA,TGCGCCAGCAGCTTCGAGGCTAACTATGGCTACACCTTC,CASSFEANYGYTF
TRBJ1-1,TRBV10-3,NA,NA,TGTGCCATCAGGACGGACAGTGAAGCTTTCTTT,CAIRTDSEAFF
TRBJ1-4,TRBV14,NA,NA,TGTGCCAGCAGCCCCAAGGGGATTGAAAAACTGTTTTTT,CASSPKGIEKLFF
TRBJ2-3,TRBV7-2,NA,NA,TGTGCCAGCAGCTTACTCCCCTCGGGTGACGATACGCAGTATTTT,CASSLLPSGDDTQYF
TRBJ1-5,TRBV28,TRBD1,NA,TGTGCCAGCAGCCCTAATTTAACGGACAGGGGCAAAAGGCCCCAGCATTTT,CASSPNLTDRGKRPQHF
TRBJ2-3,TRBV5-6,NA,NA,TGTGCCAGCAACCCGCGGGAAAGACCGAATACGCAGTATTTT,CASNPRERPNTQYF